This section outlines one T cell receptor (beta chain) sequence together with its context. Its matching antigen is unknown. Amplified TCR beta CDR3 regions came from RNA transcripts. HTBI primers were the set used in a first-round RT-PCR of the TCR CDR3. TCRdb re-called the multiplex PCR reads with MiXCR, one entry per CDR3 protein. This table holds 480,000 or so distinct CDR3 sequences, 35% to 50% found once. This specimen comes from a study of T cells in Graves' hyperthyroidism and ophthalmopathy. V was shortened by 2 bases and J by 4 bases, with 16 bases between the two germline ends. Germline CDR1 and CDR2: SGHRS and YFSETQ. The CDR3 contains 15 residues. The study, taken as a whole, reports: Most thyroid clonotypes that were expanded above 0.001 also turned up in blood.

What was sequenced was peripheral blood or thyroid tissue (not recorded which). The chain has TRBV5-1 and TRBJ2-7; D possibly uses TRBD1 or TRBD2 (6 bases each). The sequence derives from an adult woman with Graves' disease, either hyperthyroidism or ophthalmopathy (not recorded which). This CDR3 reads CASSLEGEVRYEQYF. CDR3 in DNA: TGCGCCAGCAGCTTAGAGGGGGAGGTCCGTTACGAGCAGTACTTC. Based on the CDR3 plus reference TRBV5-1 and TRBJ2-7, the full variable domain is KAGVTQTPRYLIKTRGQQVTLSCSPISGHRSVSWYQQTPGQGLQFLFEYFSETQRNKGNFPGRFSGRQFSNSRSEMNVSTLELGDSALYLCASSLEGEVRYEQYFGPGTRLTVT.